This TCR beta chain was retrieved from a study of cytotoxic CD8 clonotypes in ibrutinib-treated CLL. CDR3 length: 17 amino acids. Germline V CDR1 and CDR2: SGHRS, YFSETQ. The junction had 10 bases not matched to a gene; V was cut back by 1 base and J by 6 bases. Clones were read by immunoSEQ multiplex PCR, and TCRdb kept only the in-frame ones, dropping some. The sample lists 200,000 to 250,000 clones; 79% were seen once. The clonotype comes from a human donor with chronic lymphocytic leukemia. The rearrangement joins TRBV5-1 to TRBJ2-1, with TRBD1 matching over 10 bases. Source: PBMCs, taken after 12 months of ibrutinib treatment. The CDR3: CASSLTGDRGAPNEQFF. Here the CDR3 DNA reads TGCGCCAGCAGCTTGACGGGGGACAGGGGTGCTCCCAATGAGCAGTTCTTC. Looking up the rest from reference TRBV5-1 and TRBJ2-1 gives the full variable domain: KAGVTQTPRYLIKTRGQQVTLSCSPISGHRSVSWYQQTPGQGLQFLFEYFSETQRNKGNFPGRFSGRQFSNSRSEMNVSTLELGDSALYLCASSLTGDRGAPNEQFFGPGTRLTVL.